The TCR beta chain under discussion was sequenced for a study of cytomegalovirus exposure and HLA in healthy donors. Study results and caveats: For TCR beta chains, V- and J-gene trimming was later linked to a missense DCLRE1C variant. Within the data, a cluster of highly shared sequence variants was likely a sequencing artifact. Per a later analysis, HLA-associated TCR beta chains showed more clonal expansion than other, equally common TCR beta chains.

The PCR used 60 Vbeta and 13 Jbeta primers. Sequencing was performed with immunoSEQ multiplex PCR; in TCRdb, only in-frame clones are kept and a portion is missing. This table has approximately 160,000 clones, less than 90% appearing once. With respect to this clone: The antigen is unknown.

CDR1 SGDLS and CDR2 YYNGEE come from the germline V gene. The J segment lost 5 bases and the V segment lost 0 bases, leaving 2 bases of the junction unmatched. The CDR3 length is 14 residues. The chain has TRBV9 and TRBJ1-2; TRBD1 matches 9 bases. The clonotype comes from a woman in her forties or fifties in good health and CMV-seropositive. Sequencing used PBMCs. Here the CDR3 DNA reads TGTGCCAGCAGCGTAGGGACAGGGGTTTATGGCTACACCTTC. Translating it yields CASSVGTGVYGYTF.